Reported below is one TCR beta chain. This entry is derived from a study of blood T cell repertoires in COVID-19. About the research overall: COVID-19 samples from acute and convalescent phases originated in the United States, Italy and Spain. Nucleic acid was either cDNA or gDNA, and it came from T cells, B-cell-depleted T cells, or PBMCs.

The germline V and J ends were trimmed by 0 bases and 12 bases, with 12 bases remaining between them. The germline V gene has CDR1 LGHDT and CDR2 YNNKEL (reference sequence). CDR3 length: 13 residues. Original processing notes: Estimation of nucleated cell counts was performed using reference gene primer amplification. The data were produced by immunoSEQ multiplex PCR, yet TCRdb's version contains in-frame clones alone and is incomplete. V, J and clone size were drawn from that table, and D and trimming were deduced from the DNA. The table records 210,000 or so clones, approximately 82% of them present only once.

The chain is built from TRBV3-1 (or the pseudogene TRBV3-2) and TRBJ2-1; D is uncertain. This sequence originates from a woman aged 40 to 55 with acute or convalescent COVID-19. The sample comprised peripheral blood. The CDR3 spells CASSQDIPDWQFF. The CDR3 coding sequence is TGTGCCAGCAGCCAAGATATCCCTGACTGGCAGTTCTTC.